This TCR beta chain was sequenced during a study of OX40 agonist ivuxolimab in advanced cancers. Overall study: With ivuxolimab, an agonistic anti-OX40 (CD134) antibody, patients were treated.

The CDR3 has 15 residues. The V and J ends lost 4 bases and 8 bases, in that order; junction bases with no gene match: 5. CDR1 is LNHDA and CDR2 is SQIVND in the germline V gene (reference sequence). Data came from immunoSEQ multiplex PCR; TCRdb stores just in-frame clones and leaves some out. The profile shows fewer than 85,000 clones, roughly nine tenths of them singletons. This TCR came from an adult with an advanced solid tumor such as melanoma, head and neck, liver or kidney cancer. The material was CD4+ or CD8+ T cells sorted from blood, obtained in a trial of the OX40 agonist ivuxolimab. The chain employs TRBV19 and TRBJ2-1, with 13 bases lining up with TRBD2. CDR3 in DNA: TGTGCCAGTAGTAGGACTAGCGGGAGTGGCGATGAGCAGTTCTTC. Its translation is CASSRTSGSGDEQFF. The full variable domain, with the rest looked up from reference TRBV19 and TRBJ2-1, is DGGITQSPKYLFRKEGQNVTLSCEQNLNHDAMYWYRQDPGQGLRLIYYSQIVNDFQKGDIAEGYSVSREKKESFPLTVTSAQKNPTAFYLCASSRTSGSGDEQFFGPGTRLTVL.